Included here is one T cell receptor beta chain sequence, with context. The record originates from a study of blood T cell repertoires in COVID-19. CDR1 and CDR2 from the germline V gene are ENHRY and SYGVKD. The CDR3 consists of 17 residues. V lost 6 bases, J lost 0 bases, and 4 bases stayed unmatched. As originally analysed: Reference gene primer amplification gave estimated nucleated cell counts. Sequencing was performed with immunoSEQ multiplex PCR; in TCRdb, only in-frame clones are kept and a portion is missing. V, J and clone size were drawn from that table, and D and trimming were deduced from the DNA. The sample has approximately 240,000 clones, around 89% seen once.

This rearrangement joins TRBV10-3 to TRBJ2-1; TRBD2 matches at 14 bases. Material for sequencing was PBMCs or T cells enriched from blood (not recorded which). The origin of this receptor is a woman younger than 35 in a cohort exposed to, infected with or recovered from COVID-19 (not recorded which). The DNA for the CDR3 is TGTGCCATCAGGGGACTAGCGGGAGATTCCTCCTACAATGAGCAGTTCTTC. Translation: CAIRGLAGDSSYNEQFF.